These 17 T cell receptor beta chains were all obtained from the same sample, sequenced in a study of OX40 agonist ivuxolimab in advanced cancers. This table comes from immunoSEQ multiplex PCR, and its TCRdb copy is limited to in-frame clones, with some not included. The repertoire holds 98,000 or so clones, with 88% as singletons. The sample here was CD4+ or CD8+ T cells sorted from blood, taken in a trial of the OX40 agonist ivuxolimab. The receptors come from an adult with an advanced solid tumor such as melanoma, head and neck, liver or kidney cancer.

This chain links TRBV5-1 with TRBJ2-1, with TRBD2 identical over 8 bases. The CDR3 sequence is 18 residues long. Trimming took 0 bases from V and 7 from J; bases not matched to a gene: 15. Germline assignment: CDR1 SGHRS and CDR2 YFSETQ. The CDR3 spells CASSLAGVAGYPLNEQFF. CDR3 nucleotide sequence: TGCGCCAGCAGCTTGGCCGGGGTAGCGGGATATCCATTAAATGAGCAGTTCTTC.

The J gene is TRBJ2-3, the V gene TRBV28; D unclear. CDR3 size: 13 residues. Germline CDR1 and CDR2: MDHEN and SYDVKM. V shed 4 bases and J shed 2 bases, with 7 bases lying between them. The CDR3 DNA follows: TGTGCCAGCAGTTCGACAAACACAGATACGCAGTATTTT. This gives the protein CASSSTNTDTQYF.

In its sample, this clone was seen a few times. The chain recombines TRBV30 with TRBJ1-5; 7 nucleotides align to TRBD1. Trimming removed 2 bases from V and 4 bases from J; junction bases left unmatched: 2. In germline, CDR1 is GTSNPN, CDR2 SVGIG (reference sequence). The CDR3 has 13 amino acids. Written as DNA, the CDR3 is TGTGCCTGGAGTTCAGGGGGGAATCAGCCCCAGCATTTT. This gives the protein CAWSSGGNQPQHF.

This clone has only one observation. This chain connects TRBV7-8 to TRBJ1-5; 7 bases are a match to TRBD1. The germline V gene encodes CDR1 SGHVS and CDR2 FQNEAQ. The CDR3 consists of 14 residues. The J segment lost 3 bases and the V segment lost 8 bases, leaving 7 bases of the junction unmatched. The CDR3 DNA sequence: TGTGCCAGCTCCCTCAGGGGGGTCAATCAGCCCCAGCATTTT. This codes for CASSLRGVNQPQHF.

This chain uses TRBV27 with TRBJ1-2; D gene unclear. The CDR3 is made up of 13 amino acids. Germline CDR1 reads MNHEY; CDR2 reads SMNVEV (reference sequence). With 6 bases removed from V and 0 bases from J, the gap between germline ends came to 8 bases. CDR3 sequence (DNA): TGTGCCAGCAGGAGACAAGCTAACTATGGCTACACCTTC. Translation: CASRRQANYGYTF.

The chain recombines TRBV11-3 with TRBJ2-3; 10 positions agree with TRBD2. The junction had 10 bases not matched to a gene; V was cut back by 4 bases and J by 12 bases. Germline lookup yields CDR1 SGHNT and CDR2 YENEEA. This CDR3 region has 14 residues. CDR3 protein: CASSSPTSGYIQYF. The CDR3 nucleotides are TGTGCCAGCAGCTCGCCGACTAGCGGGTATATCCAGTATTTT.

The rearrangement links TRBV6-6 to TRBJ2-5; 8 nucleotides align to TRBD1. V shed 6 bases, J shed 3 bases, and the junction held 3 bases outside the gene matches. Germline-derived CDR1 and CDR2 are MNHNY and SVGAGI (reference sequence). The CDR3 loop spans 13 amino acids. DNA of the CDR3: TGTGCCAGCAGCCAACAGGGGGAAGAGACCCAGTACTTC. Translating gives CASSQQGEETQYF.

This chain joins TRBV18 and TRBJ1-2; no firm D call. The CDR3 loop spans 13 amino acids. Germline CDR1 KGHSH, CDR2 LQKENI. Trimming stripped 2 bases from V and 1 base from J, with 5 bases between. CDR3 in amino acids: CASSPDNNYGYTF. The CDR3 DNA is TGTGCCAGCTCACCAGACAATAACTATGGCTACACCTTC.

The rearrangement links TRBV7-9 to TRBJ1-1, with 7 nucleotides matching TRBD1. V gave up 5 bases and J gave up 5 bases; unmatched junction bases: 5. This CDR3 is 13 amino acids long. Looked up from germline, CDR1 is SEHNR and CDR2 is FQNEAQ (reference sequence). This CDR3 is CASSPDRWTEAFF. CDR3 nucleotides: TGTGCCAGCAGCCCGGACAGGTGGACTGAAGCTTTCTTT.

The chain links TRBV11-2 to TRBJ2-2; D uncertain. V dropped 0 bases and J dropped 5 bases, with 10 bases sitting between them. Looked up from germline, CDR1 is SGHAT and CDR2 is FQNNGV. This CDR3 contains 15 residues. As DNA, the CDR3 is TGTGCCAGCAGCTTAGAGACTCGAACTACCGGGGAGCTGTTTTTT. Amino acid sequence: CASSLETRTTGELFF.

The genes are TRBV6-5 and TRBJ1-2; D is undetermined. CDR3 length equals 15 residues. Trimming removed 0 bases from V and 3 bases from J, with 11 bases in between. The germline V gene has CDR1 MNHEY and CDR2 SVGAGI. The CDR3 spells CASSYSNPGDYGYTF. In DNA, the CDR3 is TGTGCCAGCAGTTACTCGAATCCAGGTGACTATGGCTACACCTTC.

This rearrangement joins TRBV29-1 to TRBJ2-5, with 8 positions matching TRBD2. V dropped 4 bases and J dropped 4; count of bases not matched to a gene: 5. The CDR3 has 13 amino acids. Germline V gene lookup returns CDR1 SQVTM and CDR2 ANQGSEA. The CDR3: CSVVAGLRETQYF. For the CDR3, the DNA is TGCAGCGTTGTAGCGGGATTAAGAGAGACCCAGTACTTC.

The rearrangement uses TRBV14 and TRBJ2-2; D ambiguous. The CDR3 has 16 residues. V was trimmed by 0 bases and J by 3 bases, leaving 11 bases between them. CDR1 and CDR2 (germline): SGHDN, FVKESK. This CDR3 reads CASSQEGSLYTGELFF. The DNA of the CDR3 is TGTGCCAGCAGCCAAGAGGGGTCCTTGTACACCGGGGAGCTGTTTTTT.

This chain joins TRBV29-1 and TRBJ1-1; D unresolved. Germline loops: CDR1 SQVTM, CDR2 ANQGSEA. V was trimmed by 4 bases and J by 5 bases, leaving 11 bases between them. CDR3 length: 12 amino acids. The CDR3 DNA sequence: TGCAGCGTTGTGAACAGTCAGACTGAAGCTTTCTTT. Encoded protein: CSVVNSQTEAFF.

This chain uses TRBV5-1 with TRBJ2-5; the D gene is possibly TRBD2 (6 bases). The V and J ends lost 0 bases and 4 bases respectively, with 16 bases between them. Germline CDR1 reads SGHRS; CDR2 reads YFSETQ. The CDR3 length is 16 residues. CDR3 sequence reads: CASSLGAGRTGETQYF. The CDR3 nucleotides read TGCGCCAGCAGCTTGGGGGCGGGACGGACGGGAGAGACCCAGTACTTC.

This sequence joins TRBV7-8 and TRBJ2-7, with D tentatively TRBD2 (7 bases). The CDR3 is 14 residues long. The germline V gene encodes CDR1 SGHVS and CDR2 FQNEAQ. Trimming removed 0 bases at V and 3 bases at J, with 9 bases between. Here the CDR3 reads CASSLAGGGYEQYV. For the CDR3, the DNA is TGTGCCAGCAGCTTAGCGGGAGGGGGCTACGAGCAGTACGTC.

J is TRBJ2-3 and V is TRBV7-7; D might be TRBD1 (6 bases). CDR3 length: 15 amino acids. Germline values: CDR1 SSHAT, CDR2 FNYEAQ (reference sequence). V shed 5 bases and J shed 0 bases, with 12 bases lying between them. Here the CDR3 DNA reads TGTGCCAGCAGCAGGGGGTTGGTTAGCACAGATACGCAGTATTTT. It translates to CASSRGLVSTDTQYF. Variable domain in full (rest from reference TRBV7-7 and TRBJ2-3): GAGVSQSPRYKVTKRGQDVTLRCDPISSHATLYWYQQALGQGPEFLTYFNYEAQPDKSGLPSDRFSAERPEGSISTLTIQRTEQRDSAMYRCASSRGLVSTDTQYFGPGTRLTVL.